These 12 T cell receptor beta chains were all obtained from the same sample, sequenced in a study of human T cells and chemical hapten exposure. The time point here: patch test 2, 6 weeks after DPC sensitization. The treatment was: therapeutic diphenylcyclopropenone sensitization with weekly scalp DPC. MiXCR was run by TCRdb on the RACE reads, yielding one entry per CDR3 protein. The sample consists of 330,000 or so distinct CDR3 sequences, just under 6.5% of them appearing once. Sequenced here: whole blood, sampled in connection with sensitization to the hapten diphenylcyclopropenone (DPC). The receptors were sampled from a woman aged 18-35 years with alopecia areata. Some clones in this sample may be carry-over from other donors' samples.

The chain carries TRBV10-3 and TRBJ2-3; the match to TRBD1 covers 7 bases. This CDR3 comprises 14 residues. CDR1 is ENHRY, CDR2 SYGVKD, per germline. Losses at the gene ends were 6 bases for V and 3 bases for J; bases not matched to a gene: 6. DNA for the CDR3: TGTGCCATCAGAGGGGGCCAAGGGACAGATACGCAGTATTTT. Translation: CAIRGGQGTDTQYF.

The V call is TRBV13, the J call TRBJ1-1; D perhaps matches TRBD1 (5 bases). The CDR3 spans 15 residues. V gave up 0 bases and J gave up 4 bases, with 12 bases separating them. The V gene's germline CDR1 is PRHDT and CDR2 FYEKMQ (reference sequence). CDR3: CASSLGHPGRTEAFF. CDR3 DNA sequence: TGTGCCAGCAGCTTAGGCCATCCAGGGCGCACTGAAGCTTTCTTT.

Ten or more counts support this clonotype. The rearrangement joins TRBV29-1 to TRBJ1-2; the match to TRBD1 covers 9 bases. This CDR3 region has 11 residues. The germline V gene has CDR1 SQVTM and CDR2 ANQGSEA. Unmatched junction bases numbered 4, after V lost 6 bases and J lost 8 bases. The CDR3 here is CSVRTGEGYTF. CDR3 coding DNA: TGCAGCGTACGGACAGGGGAGGGCTACACCTTC.

This clonotype was observed at least ten times. This rearrangement joins TRBV6-5 to TRBJ2-2; D is possibly TRBD2 (6 bases). Germline-derived CDR1 and CDR2 are MNHEY and SVGAGI. There are 15 residues in the CDR3. V was pared by 1 base and J by 6 bases, with 12 bases between. The CDR3: CASSYYRLGAGELFF. The CDR3 nucleotides are TGTGCCAGCAGTTACTACCGACTAGGAGCCGGGGAGCTGTTTTTT.

CDR3 bases: TGCGCCAGCACCCACCCCGCAGGAGGATCACCCCTCCACTTT. It codes for CASTHPAGGSPLHF. This chain links TRBV5-1 with TRBJ1-6; no firm D call. The V end lost 6 bases, the J end lost 10 bases, and 17 bases lay between the germline ends. Looked up from germline, CDR1 is SGHRS and CDR2 is YFSETQ. This CDR3 has 14 residues. The whole variable domain, filled in from reference TRBV5-1 and TRBJ1-6, reads KAGVTQTPRYLIKTRGQQVTLSCSPISGHRSVSWYQQTPGQGLQFLFEYFSETQRNKGNFPGRFSGRQFSNSRSEMNVSTLELGDSALYLCASTHPAGGSPLHFGNGTRLTVT.

This clonotype was seen only a few times. This chain joins TRBV5-5 and TRBJ2-3, with TRBD2 matching 14 bases. Looked up from germline, CDR1 is SGHKS and CDR2 is YYEKEE (reference sequence). Trimming removed 4 bases from V and 5 bases from J; junction bases left unmatched: 3. There are 15 residues in the CDR3. This CDR3 is CASSVGTSGGDTQYF. In DNA form, the CDR3 reads TGTGCCAGCAGCGTCGGGACTAGCGGGGGAGATACGCAGTATTTT.

The V and J genes are TRBV7-2 and TRBJ2-1; 11 bases are shared with TRBD2. CDR1 and CDR2 (germline): SGHTA, FQGNSA. V dropped 0 bases and J dropped 10; count of bases not matched to a gene: 2. The CDR3 length is 14 residues. The DNA of the CDR3 is TGTGCCAGCAGCTTAGCGGGACTAGCGGAGGAGCAGTTCTTC. Translating it yields CASSLAGLAEEQFF.

V and J are TRBV4-1 and TRBJ2-7; maybe TRBD1 (5 bases). Trimming cost V 6 bases and J 3 bases, with 18 bases left between them. Germline values: CDR1 MGHRA, CDR2 YSYEKL. The length of the CDR3 is 15 residues. The chain's CDR3 is CASSPWQGPDYEQYF. The CDR3 nucleotides read TGCGCCAGCAGTCCCTGGCAGGGCCCCGACTACGAGCAGTACTTC.

The chain recombines TRBV4-1 with TRBJ2-3; maybe TRBD1 (6 bases). CDR3 length: 15 amino acids. V was clipped by 1 base and J by 5 bases, with 13 bases between them. Germline V gene data show CDR1 as MGHRA and CDR2 as YSYEKL. CDR3 nucleotides: TGCGCCAGCAGCCAAGTTCAGGGGTTGGAAGATACGCAGTATTTT. Amino acid sequence: CASSQVQGLEDTQYF.

V and J are TRBV14 and TRBJ2-1; D is possibly TRBD1 (5 bases). This CDR3 has 19 amino acids. Germline-derived CDR1 and CDR2 are SGHDN and FVKESK. Trimming cost V 0 bases and J 8 bases, with 26 bases left between them. The CDR3 DNA follows: TGTGCCAGCAGCCAAGAATCTACGTACAGTCTCATATTAGGGGATGAGCAGTTCTTC. Its protein is CASSQESTYSLILGDEQFF.

The CDR3 reads CASSLQNQETQYF. As DNA, the CDR3 is TGTGCCAGCAGCCTACAGAACCAAGAGACCCAGTACTTC. This sequence joins TRBV7-2 and TRBJ2-5; D not certain. There are 13 residues in the CDR3. Trimming pared 5 bases from V and 0 bases from J, leaving 7 bases between. Germline assignment: CDR1 SGHTA and CDR2 FQGNSA.

In its sample, this clonotype was seen many times. The rearrangement links TRBV5-1 to TRBJ1-1; 7 bases line up with TRBD1. The junction had 14 bases not matched to a gene; V was cut back by 4 bases and J by 5 bases. Germline CDR1 SGHRS, CDR2 YFSETQ. The CDR3 is 16 amino acids. This CDR3 reads CASSILGQAPLTEAFF. DNA of the CDR3: TGCGCCAGCAGCATCTTAGGACAGGCCCCATTGACTGAAGCTTTCTTT.